What follows are 4 T cell receptor beta chains derived from one specimen sequenced in a study of CD8 T cells in Susac syndrome. A quantity of about 0.45 to 1 ug RNA underwent reverse transcription using random hexamers. TCRdb called the immunoSEQ multiplex PCR reads again in MiXCR, with one record for every CDR3 protein. This sample has some 300,000 distinct CDR3 sequences, with roughly 85% found just once. Input material: CD8+ T cells from PBMCs. These receptors all come from a human donor with multiple sclerosis.

This clonotype was seen a few times. Written as DNA, the CDR3 is TGTGCCAGCAGCTCGCTAGCGGGAGCATCAGATACGCAGTATTTT. Its protein product is CASSSLAGASDTQYF. V and J are TRBV5-4 and TRBJ2-3, with 10 bases matching TRBD2. The CDR3 extends over 15 amino acids. V gave up 3 bases and J gave up 4 bases; unmatched junction bases: 5. Per germline, CDR1 SGHNT and CDR2 YYREEE (reference sequence).

J is TRBJ2-2 and V is TRBV11-3; no firm D call. V lost 5 bases to trimming and J lost 4 bases, with 11 bases between them. Germline CDR1 SGHNT, CDR2 YENEEA. The CDR3 runs 14 residues. CDR3 sequence reads: CASSEPPGTGELFF. CDR3 nucleotides: TGTGCCAGCAGCGAGCCCCCGGGCACCGGGGAGCTGTTTTTT. Filled out from reference TRBV11-3 and TRBJ2-2, the complete variable domain reads EAGVVQSPRYKIIEKKQPVAFWCNPISGHNTLYWYLQNLGQGPELLIRYENEEAVDDSQLPKDRFSAERLKGVDSTLKIQPAELGDSAVYLCASSEPPGTGELFFGEGSRLTVL.

This chain connects TRBV28 to TRBJ2-2, with 9 bases identical to TRBD1. V gave up 6 bases and J gave up 6 bases; unmatched junction bases: 8. The CDR3 has 15 residues. CDR1 and CDR2 from the germline V gene are MDHEN and SYDVKM. The chain's CDR3 is CASSSPGQGSGELFF. In nucleotides, the CDR3 is TGTGCCAGCAGCTCACCGGGACAGGGTTCCGGGGAGCTGTTTTTT.

The V gene is TRBV29-1, the J gene TRBJ1-1; D is uncertain. The CDR3 is 10 amino acids. Looked up from germline, CDR1 is SQVTM and CDR2 is ANQGSEA. The ends were cut back, 5 bases at V and 4 bases at J, with 5 bases in the middle. CDR3 protein: CSVSRTEAFF. CDR3 nucleotides: TGCAGCGTTTCCCGCACTGAAGCTTTCTTT.